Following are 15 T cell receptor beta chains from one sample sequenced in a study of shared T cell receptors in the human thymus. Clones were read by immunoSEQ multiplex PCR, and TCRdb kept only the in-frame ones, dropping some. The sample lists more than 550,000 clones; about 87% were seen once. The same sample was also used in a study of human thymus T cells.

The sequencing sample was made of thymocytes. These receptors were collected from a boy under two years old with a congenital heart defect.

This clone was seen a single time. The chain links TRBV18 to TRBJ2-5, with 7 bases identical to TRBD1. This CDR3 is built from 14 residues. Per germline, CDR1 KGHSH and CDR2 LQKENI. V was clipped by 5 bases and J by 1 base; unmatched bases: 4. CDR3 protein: CASSSTGRQETQYF. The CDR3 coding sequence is TGTGCCAGCTCATCGACAGGGCGCCAAGAGACCCAGTACTTC. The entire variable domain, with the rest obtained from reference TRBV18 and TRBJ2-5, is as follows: NAGVMQNPRHLVRRRGQEARLRCSPMKGHSHVYWYRQLPEEGLKFMVYLQKENIIDESGMPKERFSAEFPKEGPSILRIQQVVRGDSAAYFCASSSTGRQETQYFGPGTRLLVL.

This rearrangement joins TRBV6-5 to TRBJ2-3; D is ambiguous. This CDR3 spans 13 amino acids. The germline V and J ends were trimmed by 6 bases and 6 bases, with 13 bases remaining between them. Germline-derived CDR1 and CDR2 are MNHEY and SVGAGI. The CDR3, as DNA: TGTGCCAGCAGGGGCGACGGTATCGATACGCAGTATTTT. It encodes CASRGDGIDTQYF.

CDR3 sequence: CASGPGQGLNQPQHF. The CDR3 DNA is TGTGCCAGCGGACCGGGACAGGGTCTGAATCAGCCCCAGCATTTT. This rearrangement joins TRBV28 to TRBJ1-5; TRBD1 matches at 9 bases. CDR1 is MDHEN, CDR2 SYDVKM, per germline. J lost 4 bases, V lost 8 bases, and 9 bases had no gene match. There are 15 residues in the CDR3.

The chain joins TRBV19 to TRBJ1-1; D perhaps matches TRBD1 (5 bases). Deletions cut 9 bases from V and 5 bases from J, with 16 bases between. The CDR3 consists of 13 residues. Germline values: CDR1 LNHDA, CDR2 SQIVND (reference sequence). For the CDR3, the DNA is TGTGCCAGCGACAGCTCCCAAGGGACTGAAGCTTTCTTT. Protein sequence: CASDSSQGTEAFF. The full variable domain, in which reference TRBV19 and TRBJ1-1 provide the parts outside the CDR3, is DGGITQSPKYLFRKEGQNVTLSCEQNLNHDAMYWYRQDPGQGLRLIYYSQIVNDFQKGDIAEGYSVSREKKESFPLTVTSAQKNPTAFYLCASDSSQGTEAFFGQGTRLTVV.

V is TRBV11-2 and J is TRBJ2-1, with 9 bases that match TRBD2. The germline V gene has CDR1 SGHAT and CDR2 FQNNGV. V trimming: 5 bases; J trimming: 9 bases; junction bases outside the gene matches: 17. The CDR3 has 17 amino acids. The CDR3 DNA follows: TGTGCCAGCAGCCCTGGGACTAGCAAGACGGTTGATGGTGAGCAGTTCTTC. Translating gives CASSPGTSKTVDGEQFF.

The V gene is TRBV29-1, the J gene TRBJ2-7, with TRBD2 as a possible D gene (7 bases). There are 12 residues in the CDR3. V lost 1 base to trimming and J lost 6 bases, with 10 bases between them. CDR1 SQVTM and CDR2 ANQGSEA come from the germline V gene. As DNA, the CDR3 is TGCAGCGTTGAAGTCGGGGGGCCCGAGCAGTACTTC. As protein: CSVEVGGPEQYF.

Here the CDR3 DNA reads TGTGCCAGTAGTATCAGACAGGGGGCAGGTAGTGAGCAGTTCTTC. Amino acid sequence: CASSIRQGAGSEQFF. The chain combines TRBV19 with TRBJ2-1; 10 nucleotides line up with TRBD1. V gave up 3 bases and J gave up 9 bases; unmatched junction bases: 8. CDR1 and CDR2 (germline): LNHDA, SQIVND (reference sequence). The length of the CDR3 is 15 residues.

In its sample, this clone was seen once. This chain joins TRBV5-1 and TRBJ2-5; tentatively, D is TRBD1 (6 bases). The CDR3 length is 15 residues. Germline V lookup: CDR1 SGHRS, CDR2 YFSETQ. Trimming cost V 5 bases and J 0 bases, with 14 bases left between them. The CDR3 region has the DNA TGCGCCAGCAGGAGGGGGACAATGTACCAAGAGACCCAGTACTTC. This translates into CASRRGTMYQETQYF.

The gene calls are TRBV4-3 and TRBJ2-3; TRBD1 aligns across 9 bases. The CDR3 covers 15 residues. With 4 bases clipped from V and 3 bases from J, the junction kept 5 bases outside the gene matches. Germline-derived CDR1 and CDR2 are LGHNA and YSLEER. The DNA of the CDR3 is TGCGCCAGCAGCCCTCGGGACAGGGCGACAGATACGCAGTATTTT. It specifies CASSPRDRATDTQYF.

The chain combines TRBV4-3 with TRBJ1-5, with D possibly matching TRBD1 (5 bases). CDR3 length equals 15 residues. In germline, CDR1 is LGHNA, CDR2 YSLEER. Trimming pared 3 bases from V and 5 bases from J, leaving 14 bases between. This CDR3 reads CASSQNTGPYQPQHF. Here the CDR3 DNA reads TGCGCCAGCAGCCAGAACACAGGTCCGTATCAGCCCCAGCATTTT.

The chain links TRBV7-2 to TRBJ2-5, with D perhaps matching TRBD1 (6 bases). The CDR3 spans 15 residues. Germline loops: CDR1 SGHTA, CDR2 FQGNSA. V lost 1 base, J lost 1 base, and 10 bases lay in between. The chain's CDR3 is CASSLGGHFQETQYF. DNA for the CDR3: TGTGCCAGCAGCTTAGGGGGACATTTCCAAGAGACCCAGTACTTC.

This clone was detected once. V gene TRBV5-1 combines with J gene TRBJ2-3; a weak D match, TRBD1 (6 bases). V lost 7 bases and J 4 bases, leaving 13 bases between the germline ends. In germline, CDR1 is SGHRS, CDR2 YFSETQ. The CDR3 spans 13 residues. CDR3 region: CASGNQGSDTQYF. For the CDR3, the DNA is TGCGCCAGCGGAAACCAGGGGTCAGATACGCAGTATTTT.

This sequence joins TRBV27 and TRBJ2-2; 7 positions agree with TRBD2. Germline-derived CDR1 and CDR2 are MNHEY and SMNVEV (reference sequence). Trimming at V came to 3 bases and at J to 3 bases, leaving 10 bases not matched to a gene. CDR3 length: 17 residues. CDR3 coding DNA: TGTGCCAGCAGTTTTGGGGGGGAGGACTGGCACACCGGGGAGCTGTTTTTT. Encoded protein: CASSFGGEDWHTGELFF.

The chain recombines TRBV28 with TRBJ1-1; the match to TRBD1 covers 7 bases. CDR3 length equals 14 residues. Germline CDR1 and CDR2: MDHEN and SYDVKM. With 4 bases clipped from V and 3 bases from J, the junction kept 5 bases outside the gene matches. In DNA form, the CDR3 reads TGTGCCAGCAGTTCCCGGGACAGAGACACTGAAGCTTTCTTT. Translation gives CASSSRDRDTEAFF. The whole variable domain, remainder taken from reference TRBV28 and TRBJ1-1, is DVKVTQSSRYLVKRTGEKVFLECVQDMDHENMFWYRQDPGLGLRLIYFSYDVKMKEKGDIPEGYSVSREKKERFSLILESASTNQTSMYLCASSSRDRDTEAFFGQGTRLTVV.

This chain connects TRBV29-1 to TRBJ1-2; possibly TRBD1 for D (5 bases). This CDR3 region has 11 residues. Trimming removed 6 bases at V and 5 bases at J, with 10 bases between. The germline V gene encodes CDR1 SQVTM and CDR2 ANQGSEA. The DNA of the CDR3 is TGCAGCGTGGGGGGGGTTTATGGCTACACCTTC. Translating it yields CSVGGVYGYTF.